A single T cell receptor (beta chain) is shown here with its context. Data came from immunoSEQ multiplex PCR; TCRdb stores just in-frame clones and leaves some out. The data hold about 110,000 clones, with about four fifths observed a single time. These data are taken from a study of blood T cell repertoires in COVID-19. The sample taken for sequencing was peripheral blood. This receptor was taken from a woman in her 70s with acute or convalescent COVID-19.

In nucleotides, the CDR3 is TGTGCCAGCAGTCGTATCGGGGGTAGCACAGATACGCAGTATTTT. As protein: CASSRIGGSTDTQYF. The chain has TRBV27 and TRBJ2-3; D possibly corresponds to TRBD2 (6 bases). The CDR3 totals 15 residues. Trimming cost V 5 bases and J 0 bases, with 12 bases left between them. Germline V gene data show CDR1 as MNHEY and CDR2 as SMNVEV (reference sequence).